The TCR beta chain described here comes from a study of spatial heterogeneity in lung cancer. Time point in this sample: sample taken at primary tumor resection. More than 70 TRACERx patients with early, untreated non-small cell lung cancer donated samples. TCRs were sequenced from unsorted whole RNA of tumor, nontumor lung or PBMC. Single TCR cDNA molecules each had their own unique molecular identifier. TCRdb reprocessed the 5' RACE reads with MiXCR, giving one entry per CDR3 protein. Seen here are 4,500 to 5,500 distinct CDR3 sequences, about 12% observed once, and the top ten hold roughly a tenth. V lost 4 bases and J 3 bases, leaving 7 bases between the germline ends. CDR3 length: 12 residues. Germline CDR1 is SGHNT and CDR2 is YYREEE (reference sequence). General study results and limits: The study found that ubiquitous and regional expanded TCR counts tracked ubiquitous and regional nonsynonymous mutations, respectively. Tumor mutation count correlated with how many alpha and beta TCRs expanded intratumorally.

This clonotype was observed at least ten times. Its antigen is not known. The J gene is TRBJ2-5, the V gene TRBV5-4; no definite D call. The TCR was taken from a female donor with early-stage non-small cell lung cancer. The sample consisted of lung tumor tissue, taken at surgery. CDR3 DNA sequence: TGTGCCAGCAGCACCATAGAAGAGACCCAGTACTTC. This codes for CASSTIEETQYF.